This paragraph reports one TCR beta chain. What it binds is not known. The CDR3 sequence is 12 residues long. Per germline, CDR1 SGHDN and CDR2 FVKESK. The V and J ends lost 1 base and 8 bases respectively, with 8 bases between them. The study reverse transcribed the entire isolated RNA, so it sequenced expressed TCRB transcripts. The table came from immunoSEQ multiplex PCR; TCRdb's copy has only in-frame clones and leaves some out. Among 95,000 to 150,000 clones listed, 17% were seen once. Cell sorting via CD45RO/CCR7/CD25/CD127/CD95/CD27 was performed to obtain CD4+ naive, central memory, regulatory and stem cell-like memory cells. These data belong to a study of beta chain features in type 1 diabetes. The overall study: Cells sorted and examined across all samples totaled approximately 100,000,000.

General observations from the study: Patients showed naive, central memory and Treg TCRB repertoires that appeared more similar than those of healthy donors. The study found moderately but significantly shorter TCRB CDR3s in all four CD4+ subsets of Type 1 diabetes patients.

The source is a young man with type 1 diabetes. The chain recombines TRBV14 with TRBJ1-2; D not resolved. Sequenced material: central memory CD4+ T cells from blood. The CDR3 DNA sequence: TGTGCCAGCAGCCAAGGGGAGGGCGGCTACACCTTC. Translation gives CASSQGEGGYTF.